These 26 T cell receptor beta chains came from one sample sequenced in a study of shared clonotypes between healthy human individuals. The assay was immunoSEQ multiplex PCR, and TCRdb's table has in-frame clones only and misses some. Of over 700,000 clones in the sample, roughly two thirds are singletons; the top ten hold over 1.5%. Sequenced material: memory CD4+ T cells sorted from blood. The sample's subset: CD45RA-negative fraction. All receptors come from a young woman in good health.

CDR3 residues: CATSRDSNEQFF. In DNA, the CDR3 is TGTGCCACCTCCAGGGACAGCAATGAGCAGTTCTTC. This chain uses TRBV10-3 with TRBJ2-1, with 7 bases lining up with TRBD1. Losses at the gene ends were 10 bases for V and 6 bases for J; bases not matched to a gene: 6. Germline CDR1 reads ENHRY; CDR2 reads SYGVKD. CDR3 length equals 12 residues.

J is TRBJ1-1 and V is TRBV19; D remains ambiguous. The germline V gene encodes CDR1 LNHDA and CDR2 SQIVND (reference sequence). V was shortened by 4 bases and J by 2 bases, with 14 bases between the two germline ends. The CDR3 loop spans 15 amino acids. This CDR3 is CASSRTPKLNTEAFF. The CDR3 bases are TGTGCCAGTAGTAGGACTCCCAAGCTAAACACTGAAGCTTTCTTT.

The chain has TRBV6-1 and TRBJ1-2; 8 bases agree with TRBD1. Germline trimming cut 6 bases from V and 4 bases from J; bases unmatched to any gene: 4. CDR1 MNHNS and CDR2 SASEGT come from the germline V gene. The CDR3 covers 13 residues. The CDR3 region has the DNA TGTGCCAGCAGGACAGGGGCCTCCTATGGCTACACCTTC. Encoded protein: CASRTGASYGYTF.

The rearrangement joins TRBV5-5 to TRBJ2-7, with D tentatively TRBD1 (6 bases). V was trimmed by 3 bases and J by 2 bases, leaving 12 bases between them. The CDR3 runs to 14 residues. Looked up from germline, CDR1 is SGHKS and CDR2 is YYEKEE (reference sequence). CDR3 amino acids: CASSSLTGAYEQYF. Here the CDR3 DNA reads TGTGCCAGCAGCTCTTTGACAGGCGCCTACGAGCAGTACTTC.

This chain connects TRBV5-1 to TRBJ2-4; 8 bases match TRBD1. This CDR3 spans 13 amino acids. Looked up from germline, CDR1 is SGHRS and CDR2 is YFSETQ. V dropped 4 bases and J dropped 8; count of bases not matched to a gene: 5. The CDR3 here is CASSAGQGYIQYF. CDR3 nucleotide sequence: TGCGCCAGCAGCGCCGGACAGGGATACATTCAGTACTTC. The variable domain in full, with the rest retrieved from reference TRBV5-1 and TRBJ2-4, is KAGVTQTPRYLIKTRGQQVTLSCSPISGHRSVSWYQQTPGQGLQFLFEYFSETQRNKGNFPGRFSGRQFSNSRSEMNVSTLELGDSALYLCASSAGQGYIQYFGAGTRLSVL.

V gene TRBV7-5 combines with J gene TRBJ1-4; the table's D call of TRBD1 was not tested on the DNA. TRBV7-5 is shown as a pseudogene. The CDR3 runs to 15 residues. The DNA of the CDR3 is TGTGTCAGAAGCTTACGATGCAGGGCGGTCGTAAAACTGTTTTTT. Protein: CVRSLRCRAVVKLFF.

The chain couples TRBV2 to TRBJ2-1, with 9 positions matching TRBD2. The germline V gene has CDR1 SNHLY and CDR2 FYNNEI. The V segment lost 4 bases and the J segment 0 bases; nucleotides outside the gene matches: 4. This CDR3 spans 16 amino acids. The CDR3 protein is CASSVGSGSSYNEQFF. Written as DNA, the CDR3 is TGTGCCAGCAGTGTGGGTAGCGGGAGCTCCTACAATGAGCAGTTCTTC.

Concerning this clone: Other DNA sequences in the same sample also yield this CDR3. This chain links TRBV6-4 with TRBJ2-5, with a possible D match to TRBD1 (6 bases). This CDR3 contains 13 residues. V shed 4 bases and J shed 4 bases, with 10 bases lying between them. The germline V gene encodes CDR1 MRHNA and CDR2 SNTAGT. CDR3: CASSASRGETQYF. CDR3 nucleotide sequence: TGTGCCAGCAGTGCATCCAGGGGAGAGACCCAGTACTTC.

The chain joins TRBV15 to TRBJ2-1, with TRBD1 matching 9 bases. Trimming at V came to 4 bases and at J to 7 bases, leaving 5 bases not matched to a gene. Germline assignment: CDR1 LNHNV and CDR2 YYDKDF (reference sequence). This CDR3 contains 14 residues. As DNA, the CDR3 is TGTGCCACCAGCACCGGGACAGGGTATAATGAGCAGTTCTTC. Translated, it gives CATSTGTGYNEQFF.

This clone came up once. The chain joins TRBV7-9 to TRBJ2-1; TRBD2 aligns across 12 bases. Per the germline V gene, CDR1 is SEHNR and CDR2 is FQNEAQ (reference sequence). The junction had 7 bases not matched to a gene; V was cut back by 1 base and J by 9 bases. The CDR3 has 16 residues. The CDR3 region is CASSLVRLAGEIEQFF. DNA for the CDR3: TGTGCCAGCAGCTTAGTTCGACTAGCGGGAGAAATTGAGCAGTTCTTC.

A word on this clone: The same CDR3 arises from other DNA sequences in this sample as well. The DNA of the CDR3 is TGTGCCAGCTGGACCGGGACAGGGGGCGGGGACACTGAAGCTTTCTTT. Amino acid sequence: CASWTGTGGGDTEAFF. The V call is TRBV11-2, the J call TRBJ1-1, with TRBD1 matching 12 bases. The trim removed 8 bases at V and 3 bases at J, leaving 10 bases unmatched. The CDR3 loop spans 16 amino acids. In germline, CDR1 is SGHAT, CDR2 FQNNGV.

The CDR3 DNA sequence: TGTGCCTGGAGTTGGCGGGATGAAAAACTGTTTTTT. As protein: CAWSWRDEKLFF. The chain has TRBV30 and TRBJ1-4; D uncertain. CDR1 and CDR2 (germline): GTSNPN, SVGIG (reference sequence). This CDR3 is 12 amino acids long. V was shortened by 2 bases and J by 6 bases, with 7 bases between the two germline ends.

This clone was observed a handful of times. The V gene is TRBV5-1, the J gene TRBJ1-1, with D maybe TRBD1 (5 bases). The CDR3 runs 14 residues. The ends were cut back, 0 bases at V and 6 bases at J, with 12 bases in the middle. The germline V gene has CDR1 SGHRS and CDR2 YFSETQ. CDR3 protein: CASSLDGDAAEAFF. In DNA, the CDR3 is TGCGCCAGCAGCTTGGACGGGGACGCCGCTGAAGCTTTCTTT.

The V and J genes are TRBV18 and TRBJ2-7, with D possibly matching TRBD2 (5 bases). V lost 1 base and J 2 bases, leaving 12 bases between the germline ends. CDR1 and CDR2 (germline): KGHSH, LQKENI. This CDR3 region has 15 residues. The chain's CDR3 is CASSPRPSGAYEQYF. The DNA for the CDR3 is TGTGCCAGCTCACCACGGCCGAGCGGTGCCTACGAGCAGTACTTC.

In its sample, this clone was seen once. The chain couples TRBV7-2 to TRBJ2-1; D uncertain. Germline CDR1 and CDR2: SGHTA and FQGNSA. Trimming stripped 5 bases from V and 7 bases from J, with 18 bases between. This CDR3 is 15 amino acids long. The CDR3 DNA follows: TGTGCCAGCAGCCGCCTCGGGCAGACGACAAATGAGCAGTTCTTC. Translation: CASSRLGQTTNEQFF.

V usage is TRBV5-1 and J usage is TRBJ2-4; no definite D call. V dropped 0 bases and J dropped 3 bases, with 10 bases sitting between them. CDR1 is SGHRS, CDR2 YFSETQ, per germline. The CDR3 has 15 amino acids. This chain's CDR3 is CASSLGRKDKNIQYF. Here the CDR3 DNA reads TGCGCCAGCAGCTTGGGCAGGAAGGACAAAAACATTCAGTACTTC.

This clone was detected only once. This chain uses TRBV7-8 with TRBJ1-2; 9 nucleotides align to TRBD1. With V trimmed by 5 bases and J by 5 bases, 9 bases remained unmatched. Germline V gives CDR1 SGHVS, CDR2 FQNEAQ. The CDR3 contains 15 residues. The CDR3 region is CASSAPRDRAYGYTF. In DNA, the CDR3 is TGTGCCAGCAGCGCCCCCCGGGACAGGGCTTATGGCTACACCTTC.

Worth noting for this clone: Other DNA sequences in the same sample also yield this CDR3. The chain recombines TRBV28 with TRBJ1-2; the D is unclear. The CDR3 has 13 amino acids. Trimming stripped 6 bases from V and 5 bases from J, with 13 bases between. Germline V gives CDR1 MDHEN, CDR2 SYDVKM. This CDR3 reads CASSLGGRYGYTF. The DNA of the CDR3 is TGTGCCAGCAGCCTAGGAGGGAGGTATGGCTACACCTTC.

V gene TRBV7-3 combines with J gene TRBJ2-3; 11 bases match TRBD2. This CDR3 has 18 residues. Germline loops: CDR1 SGHTA, CDR2 FQGTGA. Trimming at V came to 1 base and at J to 5 bases, leaving 11 bases not matched to a gene. CDR3 in amino acids: CASSLSVGSGRAIDTQYF. The CDR3, as DNA: TGTGCCAGCAGCTTAAGTGTGGGTAGCGGGAGGGCCATAGATACGCAGTATTTT. The full variable domain, rest sourced from reference TRBV7-3 and TRBJ2-3, is GAGVSQTPSNKVTEKGKYVELRCDPISGHTALYWYRQSLGQGPEFLIYFQGTGAADDSGLPNDRFFAVRPEGSVSTLKIQRTERGDSAVYLCASSLSVGSGRAIDTQYFGPGTRLTVL.

The chain couples TRBV7-9 to TRBJ2-2; a weak D match, TRBD1 (5 bases). CDR1 and CDR2 from the germline V gene are SEHNR and FQNEAQ (reference sequence). Trimming removed 3 bases at V and 0 bases at J, with 8 bases between. The length of the CDR3 is 15 residues. The CDR3: CASSFLTANTGELFF. The DNA of the CDR3 is TGTGCCAGCAGCTTCCTGACAGCGAACACCGGGGAGCTGTTTTTT.

The V and J genes are TRBV9 and TRBJ2-3, with 9 bases fitting TRBD2. Germline CDR1 and CDR2: SGDLS and YYNGEE. The junction had 5 bases not matched to a gene; V was cut back by 0 bases and J by 9 bases. The CDR3 is made up of 14 amino acids. CDR3 residues: CASSVDLAGTTQYF. CDR3 DNA sequence: TGTGCCAGCAGCGTAGATCTAGCGGGAACGACGCAGTATTTT.

The chain combines TRBV12-1 with TRBJ2-7; TRBD2, the D gene given by the table, was not confirmed from the DNA. TRBV12-1 is recorded as a pseudogene. The CDR3 is 18 residues long. This CDR3 reads CASSSKAGILVRVYEQYF. The CDR3 coding sequence is TGTGCCAGCAGTTCAAAGGCCGGGATCCTCGTTCGTGTTTACGAGCAGTACTTC.

The J gene is TRBJ2-1, the V gene TRBV5-4; no clear D gene. The germline V gene has CDR1 SGHNT and CDR2 YYREEE (reference sequence). V lost 5 bases, J lost 8 bases, and 20 bases lay in between. This CDR3 comprises 15 residues. CDR3 nucleotide sequence: TGTGCCAGCAGTTTTGCCGGGCCCGGCCGGGATGAGCAGTTCTTC. This encodes CASSFAGPGRDEQFF.

This clone was seen only a few times. This rearrangement joins TRBV28 to TRBJ2-5; D is perhaps TRBD1 (5 bases). Trimming took 7 bases from V and 7 from J, leaving 13 bases between them. The CDR3 totals 12 residues. The germline V gene has CDR1 MDHEN and CDR2 SYDVKM. The CDR3 is CASNQGSRTQYF. The CDR3 coding sequence is TGTGCCAGCAACCAGGGTTCGAGGACCCAGTACTTC.

This chain uses TRBV2 with TRBJ1-1; 8 bases line up with TRBD1. Germline CDR1 and CDR2: SNHLY and FYNNEI. CDR3 length: 14 residues. After removal of 5 bases from V and 6 bases from J, the junction contained 8 bases not matched to a gene. CDR3 DNA: TGTGCCAGCAGTCGACAGGGGAGGTATGCTGAAGCTTTCTTT. Protein: CASSRQGRYAEAFF.

J is TRBJ2-5 and V is TRBV27; a weak D match, TRBD2 (5 bases). CDR3 size: 14 residues. Trimming took off 4 bases at V and 5 bases at J, with 14 bases between the two ends. The germline V gene encodes CDR1 MNHEY and CDR2 SMNVEV (reference sequence). CDR3 sequence: CASSSYASLETQYF. DNA for the CDR3: TGTGCCAGCAGTTCATACGCTAGCTTGGAGACCCAGTACTTC.